These 11 T cell receptor beta chains were sequenced from one sample in a study of T-cell reconstitution after alpha-beta-depleted transplantation in children. Using unique molecular identifiers, the investigators prepared the TCRbeta library. A single record per CDR3 protein comes from TCRdb applying MiXCR to the PCR reads. The table has 200,000 to 300,000 distinct CDR3 sequences, 12% seen once; the top ten hold over 2%. This material consisted of PBMCs from the stem cell graft donor, taken from the stem cell graft. The receptors were sampled from a human donor who donated a stem cell graft to a child with acute lymphoblastic leukemia.

This chain connects TRBV30 to TRBJ2-5; D is uncertain. Germline V gene data show CDR1 as GTSNPN and CDR2 as SVGIG (reference sequence). This CDR3 spans 15 amino acids. Trimming took 1 base from V and 1 from J, leaving 13 bases between them. The DNA for the CDR3 is TGTGCCTGGAGTGCCTCAGGACGTCGCCAAGAGACCCAGTACTTC. It codes for CAWSASGRRQETQYF.

This clonotype was recorded many times. V gene TRBV5-1 combines with J gene TRBJ1-1; 7 bases match TRBD1. V gave up 5 bases and J gave up 1 base; unmatched junction bases: 8. Germline CDR1 is SGHRS and CDR2 is YFSETQ. The CDR3 runs to 15 residues. CDR3 in amino acids: CASSRETGSNTEAFF. For the CDR3, the DNA is TGCGCCAGCAGTCGGGAGACAGGGTCGAACACTGAAGCTTTCTTT.

This clonotype turned up a few times. This rearrangement joins TRBV7-2 to TRBJ2-3, with TRBD2 matching over 9 bases. Germline V gene lookup returns CDR1 SGHTA and CDR2 FQGNSA. The CDR3 is 15 amino acids. V lost 5 bases to trimming and J lost 8 bases; unmatched junction nucleotides: 11. The CDR3 region is CASSPLVGGGATQYF. CDR3 nucleotides: TGTGCCAGCAGCCCCCTTGTAGGCGGGGGGGCTACGCAGTATTTT.

This clonotype was seen ten or more times. The V and J genes are TRBV6-5 and TRBJ2-7, with D possibly being TRBD1 (5 bases). Trimming shortened V by 5 bases and J by 6 bases, and 14 bases separated the two germline ends. The germline CDR1 and CDR2 sequences are MNHEY and SVGAGI. There are 13 residues in the CDR3. The CDR3 nucleotides read TGTGCCAGCAGTCTTCAGGGTAGGGGCGAGCAGTACTTC. This translates into CASSLQGRGEQYF.

Ten or more counts support this clonotype. The chain couples TRBV21-1 to TRBJ1-4. TRBV21-1 constitutes a pseudogene. This CDR3 has 19 amino acids. The CDR3 sequence: CASSNSRTRKAVANEKLFF. In nucleotides, the CDR3 is TGTGCCAGCAGCAACAGTCGTACACGGAAAGCGGTAGCTAATGAAAAACTGTTTTTT.

This clonotype appeared many times. The gene calls are TRBV30 and TRBJ2-3, with 8 bases lining up with TRBD2. Germline V gives CDR1 GTSNPN, CDR2 SVGIG (reference sequence). The CDR3 runs to 15 residues. The J segment lost 1 base and the V segment lost 2 bases, leaving 5 bases of the junction unmatched. CDR3 residues: CAWSLGRGGTDTQYF. Here the CDR3 DNA reads TGTGCCTGGAGTCTGGGGCGGGGGGGCACAGATACGCAGTATTTT.

The chain joins TRBV20-1 to TRBJ2-7; a weak D match, TRBD1 (6 bases). The V gene lost 5 bases and the J gene lost 2 bases, with 13 bases spanning the gap. CDR1 DFQATT and CDR2 SNEGSKA come from the germline V gene (reference sequence). This CDR3 comprises 13 residues. CDR3 amino acids: CSAHGTRTYEQYF. As DNA, the CDR3 is TGCAGTGCTCACGGGACACGGACCTACGAGCAGTACTTC.

Note on this clonotype: Just one base apart from a much larger clone, this may be a read error. The chain combines TRBV28 with TRBJ2-7; D is ambiguous. This CDR3 has 11 residues. The V gene's germline CDR1 is MDHEN and CDR2 SYDVKM. The V and J ends lost 6 bases and 8 bases respectively, with 11 bases between them. The CDR3 DNA follows: TGTGCCAGCAGCGTTAACGCCAAGCAGTACTTC. It is translated as CASSVNAKQYF.

This clonotype showed up many times. V is TRBV5-1 and J is TRBJ2-3, with D possibly being TRBD1 (6 bases). CDR1 and CDR2 (germline): SGHRS, YFSETQ. The CDR3 sequence is 15 residues long. Between the trimmed V and J ends, which lost 3 bases and 3 bases, there was a span of 14 bases. CDR3 residues: CASSSGTSRTDTQYF. The DNA of the CDR3 is TGCGCCAGCAGCTCCGGGACAAGCAGGACAGATACGCAGTATTTT.

This clonotype came up once. The genes are TRBV19 and TRBJ1-1; D gene unclear. V lost 7 bases and J 0 bases, leaving 6 bases between the germline ends. CDR1 LNHDA and CDR2 SQIVND come from the germline V gene (reference sequence). The CDR3 contains 12 residues. The CDR3 DNA reads as TGTGCCAGTACTGCTGTGAACACTGAAGCTTTCTTT. This sequence encodes CASTAVNTEAFF. Full variable domain (outside the CDR3, taken from reference TRBV19 and TRBJ1-1): DGGITQSPKYLFRKEGQNVTLSCEQNLNHDAMYWYRQDPGQGLRLIYYSQIVNDFQKGDIAEGYSVSREKKESFPLTVTSAQKNPTAFYLCASTAVNTEAFFGQGTRLTVV.

This clonotype was found a few times. The gene calls are TRBV20-1 and TRBJ1-5; no definite D call. Germline V lookup: CDR1 DFQATT, CDR2 SNEGSKA (reference sequence). Trimming took off 2 bases at V and 0 bases at J, with 8 bases between the two ends. There are 14 residues in the CDR3. As DNA, the CDR3 is TGCAGTGCTAGACTCGGGGTTAGCAATCAGCCCCAGCATTTT. Protein product: CSARLGVSNQPQHF.